This T cell receptor (beta chain) was captured by sequencing in a study of regulatory T cells in long-lasting Graves disease. The V gene lost 1 base and the J gene lost 6 bases, with 12 bases spanning the gap. Germline V gene lookup returns CDR1 SNHLY and CDR2 FYNNEI. The CDR3 contains 15 residues. Arm-PCR with iRepertoire HTBI primers amplified the CDR3 regions for these TCR beta libraries. As handled by the study authors: About 60 TRBV and about 15 TRBJ segments were identified across samples. TCRdb passed the multiplex PCR reads through MiXCR, listing each CDR3 protein once. TCRdb assigned the V and J calls; the authors' analysis was not used. The sample lists 450,000 or so distinct CDR3 sequences, roughly 22% occurring once. The sample holds many counts of this clonotype. Time point: persistent/refractory GD, antithyroid drugs over 5 years with positive TRAb. Researchers made the TCR library from RNA that was extracted from PBMCs.

This sequence joins TRBV2 and TRBJ1-4, with D hard to call. The origin of this receptor is a female donor with Graves disease. The material sequenced was peripheral blood mononuclear cells (PBMCs), taken when the disease was refractory, from a patient treated with antithyroid drugs. The CDR3 here is CASSEGAPPDEKLFF. CDR3 nucleotides: TGTGCCAGCAGTGAAGGGGCCCCACCGGATGAAAAACTGTTTTTT. The whole variable domain, filled in from reference TRBV2 and TRBJ1-4, reads EPEVTQTPSHQVTQMGQEVILRCVPISNHLYFYWYRQILGQKVEFLVSFYNNEISEKSEIFDDQFSVERPDGSNFTLKIRSTKLEDSAMYFCASSEGAPPDEKLFFGSGTQLSVL.